These 14 T cell receptor beta chains originate from one sample sequenced in a study of cytotoxic CD8 clonotypes in ibrutinib-treated CLL. Profiled with immunoSEQ multiplex PCR; TCRdb holds only in-frame clones, not every one. The repertoire holds about 300,000 clones, with 76% as singletons. The source material was PBMCs, sampled at disease progression, from a patient treated with ibrutinib. Receptors originate from a human donor with chronic lymphocytic leukemia.

The chain has TRBV9 and TRBJ1-2; D remains unclear. V lost 3 bases, J lost 8 bases, and 8 bases lay in between. The CDR3 consists of 11 residues. CDR1 and CDR2 from the germline V gene are SGDLS and YYNGEE. The DNA of the CDR3 is TGTGCCAGCAGCGCCCCCCTGGGCTACACCTTC. The encoded protein is CASSAPLGYTF.

CDR3 DNA: TGTGCCAGCAGCTCTTCTAGCGGAAGCTCCTACAATGAGCAGTTCTTC. The encoded protein is CASSSSSGSSYNEQFF. This chain uses TRBV7-3 with TRBJ2-1; TRBD2 matches at 7 bases. The CDR3 has 16 amino acids. Germline V gene lookup returns CDR1 SGHTA and CDR2 FQGTGA. Germline trimming cut 4 bases from V and 0 bases from J; bases unmatched to any gene: 6.

The chain joins TRBV6-5 to TRBJ1-2; D perhaps matches TRBD1 (6 bases). The CDR3 extends over 15 amino acids. Germline CDR1 reads MNHEY; CDR2 reads SVGAGI. V was trimmed by 2 bases and J by 4 bases, leaving 14 bases between them. The CDR3 region has the DNA TGTGCCAGCAGTTACGGCGGCGGGGGCTTCTATGGCTACACCTTC. Translated, it gives CASSYGGGGFYGYTF.

J is TRBJ2-7 and V is TRBV10-2; TRBD1 is a possible D gene (6 bases). Per germline, CDR1 WSHSY and CDR2 SAAADI. The CDR3 loop spans 14 amino acids. Trimming removed 6 bases at V and 0 bases at J, with 12 bases between. The CDR3, as DNA: TGCGCCAGCAGCGCAACAGGGTTCTCCTACGAGCAGTACTTC. This codes for CASSATGFSYEQYF.

The V call is TRBV15, the J call TRBJ2-7; TRBD1 agrees at 7 bases. The length of the CDR3 is 14 residues. The junction had 9 bases not matched to a gene; V was cut back by 3 bases and J by 7 bases. Germline loops: CDR1 LNHNV, CDR2 YYDKDF (reference sequence). The CDR3 reads CATSSRGSSGEQYF. The CDR3 nucleotides are TGTGCCACCAGCAGCAGGGGGTCCTCGGGGGAGCAGTACTTC. Filled out from reference TRBV15 and TRBJ2-7, the complete variable domain reads DAMVIQNPRYQVTQFGKPVTLSCSQTLNHNVMYWYQQKSSQAPKLLFHYYDKDFNNEADTPDNFQSRRPNTSFCFLDIRSPGLGDTAMYLCATSSRGSSGEQYFGPGTRLTVT.

This clone occurred once. A much larger clone sits a single nucleotide away, making a read error possible. The chain has TRBV28 and TRBJ2-2; the D is unclear. Trimming took 3 bases from V and 4 from J, leaving 0 bases between them. The CDR3 extends over 11 amino acids. The germline CDR1 and CDR2 sequences are MDHEN and SYDVKM. The CDR3 DNA sequence: TGTGCCAGCAGTTTCACCGGGGAGCTGTTTTTT. It yields the protein CASSFTGELFF.

The chain has TRBV6-5 and TRBJ2-1; D ambiguous. Germline V gene data show CDR1 as MNHEY and CDR2 as SVGAGI. V was trimmed by 2 bases and J by 6 bases, leaving 11 bases between them. This CDR3 is 14 amino acids long. The CDR3 region is CASSYNTAVNEQFF. The CDR3 nucleotides read TGTGCCAGCAGTTACAATACAGCAGTCAATGAGCAGTTCTTC.

The chain employs TRBV11-2 and TRBJ1-6; 10 positions agree with TRBD1. With 3 bases clipped from V and 9 bases from J, the junction kept 5 bases outside the gene matches. The CDR3 covers 15 residues. Germline V gene lookup returns CDR1 SGHAT and CDR2 FQNNGV. The CDR3 DNA follows: TGTGCCAGCAGCTTCCGACAGGGGGCTATTTCACCCCTCCACTTT. It specifies CASSFRQGAISPLHF. Variable domain in full (rest from reference TRBV11-2 and TRBJ1-6): EAGVAQSPRYKIIEKRQSVAFWCNPISGHATLYWYQQILGQGPKLLIQFQNNGVVDDSQLPKDRFSAERLKGVDSTLKIQPAKLEDSAVYLCASSFRQGAISPLHFGNGTRLTVT.

The V gene is TRBV19, the J gene TRBJ2-5; possibly TRBD1 for D (5 bases). Trimming took off 6 bases at V and 4 bases at J, with 9 bases between the two ends. This CDR3 region has 12 residues. The germline V gene encodes CDR1 LNHDA and CDR2 SQIVND (reference sequence). CDR3 DNA: TGTGCCAGTAGGTCAGGGCTAGAGACCCAGTACTTC. Its translation is CASRSGLETQYF.

This clone was counted a single time. The CDR3 loop is CASSQGRVISSEQYF. As DNA, the CDR3 is TGTGCCAGCAGCCAAGGCAGGGTAATCTCCTCGGAGCAGTACTTC. The genes are TRBV14 and TRBJ2-7, with D perhaps TRBD1 (5 bases). Germline V CDR1 and CDR2: SGHDN, FVKESK. The CDR3 covers 15 residues. V was cut by 1 base and J by 7 bases, with 17 bases left in between. The whole variable domain, remainder taken from reference TRBV14 and TRBJ2-7, is EAGVTQFPSHSVIEKGQTVTLRCDPISGHDNLYWYRRVMGKEIKFLLHFVKESKQDESGMPNNRFLAERTGGTYSTLKVQPAELEDSGVYFCASSQGRVISSEQYFGPGTRLTVT.

This chain links TRBV12-5 with TRBJ2-6; 7 bases line up with TRBD2. Germline V gene lookup returns CDR1 LGHNT and CDR2 FRNRAP. The CDR3 consists of 20 residues. The V and J ends lost 0 bases and 1 base, in that order; junction bases with no gene match: 12. CDR3 in amino acids: CASGLVKKDERGSGANVLTF. Written as DNA, the CDR3 is TGTGCTAGTGGTTTGGTAAAAAAGGACGAGCGGGGATCTGGGGCCAACGTCCTGACTTTC. Combining the CDR3 with reference TRBV12-5 and TRBJ2-6 gives the whole variable domain DARVTQTPRHKVTEMGQEVTMRCQPILGHNTVFWYRQTMMQGLELLAYFRNRAPLDDSGMPKDRFSAEMPDATLATLKIQPSEPRDSAVYFCASGLVKKDERGSGANVLTFGAGSRLTVL.

This sequence joins TRBV27 and TRBJ2-7, with D hard to call. Germline CDR1 and CDR2: MNHEY and SMNVEV (reference sequence). Trimming shortened V by 2 bases and J by 4 bases, and 9 bases separated the two germline ends. This CDR3 region has 13 residues. In DNA form, the CDR3 reads TGTGCCAGCAGTTTAGAAGGATCTTACGAGCAGTACTTC. This translates into CASSLEGSYEQYF.

The CDR3 DNA reads TGTGCCAGGGGGGGACAAGTCCACGAGCAGTACTTC. This sequence encodes CARGGQVHEQYF. The chain combines TRBV2 with TRBJ2-7, with D possibly called TRBD1 or TRBD2 (6 bases each). This CDR3 is 12 amino acids long. From germline, CDR1 is SNHLY and CDR2 FYNNEI. The germline V and J ends were trimmed by 9 bases and 5 bases, with 14 bases remaining between them.

The chain recombines TRBV14 with TRBJ2-1; D is undetermined. The germline CDR1 and CDR2 sequences are SGHDN and FVKESK. The CDR3 contains 15 residues. V gave up 3 bases and J gave up 2 bases, with 11 bases separating them. The CDR3 nucleotides read TGTGCCAGCAGCCAGTTTAGCCAGACCTACAATGAGCAGTTCTTC. Translated: CASSQFSQTYNEQFF. Complete variable domain (other parts from reference TRBV14 and TRBJ2-1): EAGVTQFPSHSVIEKGQTVTLRCDPISGHDNLYWYRRVMGKEIKFLLHFVKESKQDESGMPNNRFLAERTGGTYSTLKVQPAELEDSGVYFCASSQFSQTYNEQFFGPGTRLTVL.